The sequence of this TCR beta chain was determined in a study of blood T cell repertoires in COVID-19. Study in general: Sites in the United States, Italy and Spain provided acute and convalescent COVID-19 samples. In each case, the material was cDNA or gDNA derived from T cells, B-cell-depleted T cells, or PBMCs.

Worth noting for this clone: Other DNA sequences within the sample encode an identical CDR3.

In the original analysis: The authors estimated nucleated cell counts from reference gene primer amplification. Using immunoSEQ multiplex PCR, the repertoire was profiled, and TCRdb retains in-frame clones only, with some absent. The DNA gave D and trimming, while V, J and clone size come from that table. Here the sample spans about 160,000 clones, approximately 84% being singletons. The sequence came from a woman older than 75 with acute or convalescent COVID-19. The specimen sequenced was peripheral blood.

Here the CDR3 DNA reads TGTGCCAGCAGCCCAAGGACAGGGAACACTGAAGCTTTCTTT. It is translated as CASSPRTGNTEAFF. V is TRBV11-2 and J is TRBJ1-1, with 7 bases fitting TRBD1. This CDR3 spans 14 amino acids. Germline V CDR1 and CDR2: SGHAT, FQNNGV. Losses at the gene ends were 5 bases for V and 1 base for J; bases not matched to a gene: 4.